This entry concerns a single T cell receptor (beta chain). This sample is part of a study of blood T cell repertoires in COVID-19. For the study at large: Some COVID-19 samples were acute and others convalescent; all came from the United States, Italy and Spain.

TCRdb keeps only in-frame clones here, not all; method: immunoSEQ multiplex PCR. The sample includes roughly 350,000 clones, roughly 90% of them seen just once. The V and J ends lost 3 bases and 1 base respectively, with 10 bases between them. Germline CDR1 and CDR2: SGHVS and FQNEAQ. This CDR3 spans 14 amino acids. The rearrangement uses TRBV7-8 and TRBJ2-7, with D perhaps matching TRBD1 (5 bases). This sequence was found in a woman between 70 and 85 years old with COVID-19, enrolled during active disease. The sample taken for sequencing was peripheral blood. Here the CDR3 DNA reads TGTGCCAGCAGCTTGGACATACAATCCTACGAGCAGTACTTC. This sequence encodes CASSLDIQSYEQYF.